This T cell receptor (beta chain) was found in a study of shared clonotypes between healthy human individuals. Study overall: CD4 naive cells filled three plates per donor, CD4 memory three, CD8 naive two and CD8 memory one.

The CDR3 length is 12 residues. Germline V gene sequence: CDR1 KGHSH, CDR2 LQKENI. Trimming took off 3 bases at V and 5 bases at J, with 8 bases between the two ends. Study observations and caveats: Clonotype sharing across four donors was observed for around 4.8% of naive CD4 clonotypes. What limited the represented genetic and exposure-history diversity was the small number of donors. Larger estimated richness was generally recorded for naive subsets relative to memory subsets.

To note about this clone: As yet, its antigen is unknown.

Produced via immunoSEQ multiplex PCR; TCRdb's table is partial and in-frame only. This sample yields around 1.9 million clones, of which about 93% are seen a single time; about 1.7% belongs to the top ten. Selected positively for CCR7 and CD45RO-negative, naive CD8 cells excluded terminally differentiated effector memory CD45RA+ cells. V gene TRBV18 combines with J gene TRBJ2-7; possibly TRBD1 for D (5 bases). Material: naive CD8+ T cells from PBMCs. This TCR was recovered from a man aged 18 to 30 in good health. Some clones in this sample may be carry-over from other donors' samples. CDR3 amino acids: CASSPPDNEQYF. The CDR3, as DNA: TGTGCCAGCTCACCTCCGGACAACGAGCAGTACTTC.